The 26 T cell receptor beta chains below all came from one sample that was sequenced in a study of OX40 agonist ivuxolimab in advanced cancers. The receptor library was made with the immunoSEQ multiplex PCR assay. TCRdb holds this immuneACCESS table with in-frame rearrangements only. Some clones are missing; in checked studies, unresolved V genes explain under half, and the rest has no known cause. This sample gives approximately 27,000 clones in total; 87% of them show up just once. 13% to 15% of the sample is taken by the ten largest. Material: CD4+ or CD8+ T cells sorted from blood, obtained in a trial of the OX40 agonist ivuxolimab. The source is an adult with an advanced solid tumor such as melanoma, head and neck, liver or kidney cancer.

The V gene is TRBV6-5, the J gene TRBJ1-1, with D perhaps matching TRBD1 (5 bases). V was shortened by 4 bases and J by 0 bases, with 12 bases between the two germline ends. Per the germline V gene, CDR1 is MNHEY and CDR2 is SVGAGI. The CDR3 length is 15 residues. As DNA, the CDR3 is TGTGCCAGCAGTTTAAAGGGGTATGTGAACACTGAAGCTTTCTTT. This codes for CASSLKGYVNTEAFF.

The rearrangement joins TRBV7-2 to TRBJ1-5; D unclear. CDR1 and CDR2 (germline): SGHTA, FQGNSA. The CDR3 has 13 residues. V was shortened by 2 bases and J by 7 bases, with 9 bases between the two germline ends. CDR3 nucleotide sequence: TGTGCCAGCAGCTTAATCCAGTCCCAGCCCCAGCATTTT. It is translated as CASSLIQSQPQHF.

The rearrangement links TRBV10-3 to TRBJ2-3, with 8 bases matching TRBD1. This CDR3 spans 15 amino acids. From germline, CDR1 is ENHRY and CDR2 SYGVKD. The ends lost 3 bases at V and 3 bases at J; junction bases unmatched: 5. The CDR3 reads CAISDAGGWTDTQYF. The CDR3 DNA sequence: TGTGCCATCAGTGATGCAGGGGGCTGGACAGATACGCAGTATTTT.

The chain joins TRBV27 to TRBJ1-4; the match to TRBD1 covers 10 bases. CDR3 length: 15 amino acids. Trimming took 4 bases from V and 6 from J; bases not matched to a gene: 5. From germline, CDR1 is MNHEY and CDR2 SMNVEV (reference sequence). CDR3 coding DNA: TGTGCCAGCAGTTCATGGACAGGGGGTTATGAAAAACTGTTTTTT. Translation: CASSSWTGGYEKLFF.

This chain connects TRBV6-5 to TRBJ2-5; TRBD1 aligns across 7 bases. CDR3 length equals 15 residues. Germline trimming cut 2 bases from V and 1 base from J; bases unmatched to any gene: 4. The germline V gene has CDR1 MNHEY and CDR2 SVGAGI. The CDR3 here is CASSYLDRTQETQYF. The CDR3 DNA reads TGTGCCAGCAGTTACCTGGACAGGACCCAAGAGACCCAGTACTTC.

The J gene is TRBJ2-1, the V gene TRBV28, with TRBD2 as a possible D gene (6 bases). Between the trimmed V and J ends, which lost 11 bases and 3 bases, there was a span of 14 bases. The V gene's germline CDR1 is MDHEN and CDR2 SYDVKM. CDR3 length: 13 amino acids. The CDR3 sequence is CASLPAGYNEQFF. CDR3 in DNA: TGTGCCTCTCTTCCAGCGGGCTACAATGAGCAGTTCTTC.

The rearrangement links TRBV11-2 to TRBJ2-7; possible D gene TRBD2, 6 bases. The CDR3 loop spans 15 amino acids. The ends were cut back, 1 base at V and 4 bases at J, with 14 bases in the middle. CDR1 and CDR2 (germline): SGHAT, FQNNGV. CDR3 residues: CASSLGVAEVYEQYF. CDR3 bases: TGTGCCAGCAGCTTAGGAGTAGCGGAGGTTTACGAGCAGTACTTC.

The CDR3 bases are TGTGCCAGCAGTCGTTACCAGGGCCCCTCGGGGGAGCAGTACTTC. It encodes CASSRYQGPSGEQYF. The chain couples TRBV7-3 to TRBJ2-7; tentatively, D is TRBD1 or TRBD2 (5 bases each). The CDR3 runs 15 residues. V was shortened by 6 bases and J by 7 bases, with 22 bases between the two germline ends. Germline V gene data show CDR1 as SGHTA and CDR2 as FQGTGA.

V and J are TRBV4-2 and TRBJ2-1; D could derive from TRBD1 or TRBD2 (5 bases each). The CDR3 consists of 16 residues. Germline V gene data show CDR1 as LGHNA and CDR2 as YNFKEQ. The V end was cut by 8 bases, the J end by 7 bases, with 24 bases between. This CDR3 is CASVPALGESGNEQFF. DNA of the CDR3: TGTGCCAGCGTCCCCGCCCTGGGGGAGTCGGGAAATGAGCAGTTCTTC.

This clone was seen just once. The chain employs TRBV28 and TRBJ2-3; 12 bases fit TRBD2. With V trimmed by 4 bases and J by 5 bases, 10 bases remained unmatched. This CDR3 has 17 residues. Germline V gene lookup returns CDR1 MDHEN and CDR2 SYDVKM. CDR3 residues: CASSWLSLAGGGDTQYF. In nucleotides, the CDR3 is TGTGCCAGCAGTTGGTTATCGCTAGCGGGAGGGGGAGATACGCAGTATTTT.

V is TRBV19 and J is TRBJ2-7; 10 nucleotides match TRBD1. V lost 1 base, J lost 4 bases, and 10 bases stayed unmatched. The CDR3 contains 17 residues. CDR1 is LNHDA and CDR2 is SQIVND in the germline V gene (reference sequence). The CDR3 DNA reads TGTGCCAGTAGTATAGGCACCGGGACAGGGGACCCTTACGAGCAGTACTTC. Translated: CASSIGTGTGDPYEQYF. The full variable domain, with the rest looked up from reference TRBV19 and TRBJ2-7, is DGGITQSPKYLFRKEGQNVTLSCEQNLNHDAMYWYRQDPGQGLRLIYYSQIVNDFQKGDIAEGYSVSREKKESFPLTVTSAQKNPTAFYLCASSIGTGTGDPYEQYFGPGTRLTVT.

This chain uses TRBV13 with TRBJ1-6, with D maybe TRBD1 (5 bases). V lost 1 base and J 7 bases, leaving 8 bases between the germline ends. The CDR3 has 14 amino acids. The germline V gene encodes CDR1 PRHDT and CDR2 FYEKMQ (reference sequence). The CDR3 coding sequence is TGTGCCAGCAGCTTAGCCGGGGGGAATTCACCCCTCCACTTT. Residues: CASSLAGGNSPLHF. Filled out from reference TRBV13 and TRBJ1-6, the complete variable domain reads AAGVIQSPRHLIKEKRETATLKCYPIPRHDTVYWYQQGPGQDPQFLISFYEKMQSDKGSIPDRFSAQQFSDYHSELNMSSLELGDSALYFCASSLAGGNSPLHFGNGTRLTVT.

By frequency in the sample, this clone is medium-sized. J is TRBJ2-3 and V is TRBV6-5, with D perhaps TRBD2 (5 bases). Trimming removed 2 bases from V and 6 bases from J, with 15 bases in between. The germline CDR1 and CDR2 sequences are MNHEY and SVGAGI. The CDR3 covers 15 residues. The CDR3 nucleotides read TGTGCCAGCAGTTACGGGTGGACTTTGACGGATACGCAGTATTTT. Translation: CASSYGWTLTDTQYF.

The rearrangement uses TRBV10-3 and TRBJ2-1, with a possible D match to TRBD2 (6 bases). The CDR3 is 17 residues long. Germline CDR1 and CDR2: ENHRY and SYGVKD. V dropped 0 bases and J dropped 1 base, with 13 bases sitting between them. The CDR3 nucleotides read TGTGCCATCAGTGAGTCGGGGCTAGCGTCTTCCTACAATGAGCAGTTCTTC. Translated: CAISESGLASSYNEQFF.

The chain's CDR3 is CASSTRDVYQETQYF. The CDR3, as DNA: TGTGCCAGCAGCACCCGGGATGTGTACCAAGAGACCCAGTACTTC. The genes are TRBV9 and TRBJ2-5; D is possibly TRBD2 (5 bases). Germline assignment: CDR1 SGDLS and CDR2 YYNGEE. V was clipped by 4 bases and J by 0 bases, with 13 bases between them. This CDR3 has 15 residues. Using reference TRBV9 and TRBJ2-5 for the parts outside the CDR3, the full variable domain is DSGVTQTPKHLITATGQRVTLRCSPRSGDLSVYWYQQSLDQGLQFLIQYYNGEERAKGNILERFSAQQFPDLHSELNLSSLELGDSALYFCASSTRDVYQETQYFGPGTRLLVL.

The V gene is TRBV2, the J gene TRBJ2-5; 7 bases are a match to TRBD2. Germline values: CDR1 SNHLY, CDR2 FYNNEI. The CDR3 sequence is 15 residues long. V was clipped by 3 bases and J by 5 bases; unmatched bases: 9. The DNA for the CDR3 is TGTGCCAGCAGTGATGTGCGGGGGAGTATTGAGACCCAGTACTTC. Translated: CASSDVRGSIETQYF. Using reference TRBV2 and TRBJ2-5 for the parts outside the CDR3, the full variable domain is EPEVTQTPSHQVTQMGQEVILRCVPISNHLYFYWYRQILGQKVEFLVSFYNNEISEKSEIFDDQFSVERPDGSNFTLKIRSTKLEDSAMYFCASSDVRGSIETQYFGPGTRLLVL.

This chain links TRBV7-8 with TRBJ2-7; 10 nucleotides match TRBD2. This CDR3 has 14 residues. The trim removed 5 bases at V and 3 bases at J, leaving 4 bases unmatched. Germline loops: CDR1 SGHVS, CDR2 FQNEAQ. The CDR3 sequence is CASSPWTSGYEQYF. Written as DNA, the CDR3 is TGTGCCAGCAGCCCCTGGACTAGCGGCTACGAGCAGTACTTC.

V gene TRBV4-2 combines with J gene TRBJ2-7; TRBD1 or TRBD2 may be the D gene (5 bases each). CDR1 and CDR2 from the germline V gene are LGHNA and YNFKEQ. Deletions cut 3 bases from V and 0 bases from J, with 9 bases between. This CDR3 comprises 14 residues. In DNA form, the CDR3 reads TGTGCCAGCAGCCAGGGGGTCCACTCCTACGAGCAGTACTTC. Residues: CASSQGVHSYEQYF.

This chain uses TRBV2 with TRBJ1-4, with D unclear. The CDR3 totals 14 residues. Germline V gene lookup returns CDR1 SNHLY and CDR2 FYNNEI. The V end lost 8 bases, the J end lost 0 bases, and 10 bases lay between the germline ends. The DNA of the CDR3 is TGTGCCAGCGACGGGGATACAACTAATGAAAAACTGTTTTTT. Translation: CASDGDTTNEKLFF.

V and J are TRBV4-2 and TRBJ2-3; 10 bases line up with TRBD2. The germline V gene encodes CDR1 LGHNA and CDR2 YNFKEQ. The CDR3 extends over 16 amino acids. Trimming took 2 bases from V and 2 from J; bases not matched to a gene: 4. In nucleotides, the CDR3 is TGTGCCAGCAGCCAAATTAGCGGGAGGTCCACAGATACGCAGTATTTT. This encodes CASSQISGRSTDTQYF.

The CDR3 region has the DNA TGCAGCGGCGGACGGTCACAAGAGACCCAGTACTTC. The encoded protein is CSGGRSQETQYF. The J gene is TRBJ2-5, the V gene TRBV29-1; no firm D call. Germline lookup yields CDR1 SQVTM and CDR2 ANQGSEA. The CDR3 spans 12 residues. The V and J ends lost 7 bases and 2 bases respectively, with 11 bases between them.

V and J are TRBV6-6 and TRBJ2-7; the D gene is possibly TRBD2 (6 bases). V shed 4 bases and J shed 0 bases, with 10 bases lying between them. CDR3 size: 14 residues. Germline V CDR1 and CDR2: MNHNY, SVGAGI (reference sequence). CDR3 DNA: TGTGCCAGCAGTTTCGGGGGAGGCTCCTACGAGCAGTACTTC. It translates to CASSFGGGSYEQYF.

This clone was recorded once. At one end the junction does not follow the germline gene, possibly because of a read error. This chain links TRBV9 with TRBJ1-1; D gene uncertain. The CDR3 runs to 12 residues. Germline V CDR1 and CDR2: SGDLS, YYNGEE. The CDR3 reads CASSVAQTEPFF. CDR3 nucleotides: TGTGCCAGCAGCGTAGCGCAGACTGAACCTTTCTTT.

Comment on this clone: One end of the junction is discordant with germline, which a read error may explain. This chain joins TRBV5-3 and TRBJ1-5; D gene ambiguous. TRBV5-3 is sorted into the ORF group, with uncertain function. The CDR3 spans 15 residues. As DNA, the CDR3 is TGTGCCAGCAGCTTAGGGCAGTATAGCAATCAGCCCCAGCATTTT. It encodes CASSLGQYSNQPQHF.

V is TRBV28 and J is TRBJ2-1; D ambiguous. Germline V gene data show CDR1 as MDHEN and CDR2 as SYDVKM. The CDR3 has 12 amino acids. V lost 7 bases, J lost 9 bases, and 13 bases lay in between. CDR3 region: CASNGPTGEQFF. For the CDR3, the DNA is TGTGCCAGCAACGGCCCCACCGGTGAGCAGTTCTTC.

V gene TRBV4-2 combines with J gene TRBJ2-7, with 7 bases matching TRBD1. Trimming cost V 1 base and J 3 bases; bases outside gene matches: 3. This CDR3 is 14 amino acids long. Germline V CDR1 and CDR2: LGHNA, YNFKEQ. The CDR3 reads CASSQVAGGYEQYF. For the CDR3, the DNA is TGTGCCAGCAGCCAAGTGGCAGGGGGCTACGAGCAGTACTTC.